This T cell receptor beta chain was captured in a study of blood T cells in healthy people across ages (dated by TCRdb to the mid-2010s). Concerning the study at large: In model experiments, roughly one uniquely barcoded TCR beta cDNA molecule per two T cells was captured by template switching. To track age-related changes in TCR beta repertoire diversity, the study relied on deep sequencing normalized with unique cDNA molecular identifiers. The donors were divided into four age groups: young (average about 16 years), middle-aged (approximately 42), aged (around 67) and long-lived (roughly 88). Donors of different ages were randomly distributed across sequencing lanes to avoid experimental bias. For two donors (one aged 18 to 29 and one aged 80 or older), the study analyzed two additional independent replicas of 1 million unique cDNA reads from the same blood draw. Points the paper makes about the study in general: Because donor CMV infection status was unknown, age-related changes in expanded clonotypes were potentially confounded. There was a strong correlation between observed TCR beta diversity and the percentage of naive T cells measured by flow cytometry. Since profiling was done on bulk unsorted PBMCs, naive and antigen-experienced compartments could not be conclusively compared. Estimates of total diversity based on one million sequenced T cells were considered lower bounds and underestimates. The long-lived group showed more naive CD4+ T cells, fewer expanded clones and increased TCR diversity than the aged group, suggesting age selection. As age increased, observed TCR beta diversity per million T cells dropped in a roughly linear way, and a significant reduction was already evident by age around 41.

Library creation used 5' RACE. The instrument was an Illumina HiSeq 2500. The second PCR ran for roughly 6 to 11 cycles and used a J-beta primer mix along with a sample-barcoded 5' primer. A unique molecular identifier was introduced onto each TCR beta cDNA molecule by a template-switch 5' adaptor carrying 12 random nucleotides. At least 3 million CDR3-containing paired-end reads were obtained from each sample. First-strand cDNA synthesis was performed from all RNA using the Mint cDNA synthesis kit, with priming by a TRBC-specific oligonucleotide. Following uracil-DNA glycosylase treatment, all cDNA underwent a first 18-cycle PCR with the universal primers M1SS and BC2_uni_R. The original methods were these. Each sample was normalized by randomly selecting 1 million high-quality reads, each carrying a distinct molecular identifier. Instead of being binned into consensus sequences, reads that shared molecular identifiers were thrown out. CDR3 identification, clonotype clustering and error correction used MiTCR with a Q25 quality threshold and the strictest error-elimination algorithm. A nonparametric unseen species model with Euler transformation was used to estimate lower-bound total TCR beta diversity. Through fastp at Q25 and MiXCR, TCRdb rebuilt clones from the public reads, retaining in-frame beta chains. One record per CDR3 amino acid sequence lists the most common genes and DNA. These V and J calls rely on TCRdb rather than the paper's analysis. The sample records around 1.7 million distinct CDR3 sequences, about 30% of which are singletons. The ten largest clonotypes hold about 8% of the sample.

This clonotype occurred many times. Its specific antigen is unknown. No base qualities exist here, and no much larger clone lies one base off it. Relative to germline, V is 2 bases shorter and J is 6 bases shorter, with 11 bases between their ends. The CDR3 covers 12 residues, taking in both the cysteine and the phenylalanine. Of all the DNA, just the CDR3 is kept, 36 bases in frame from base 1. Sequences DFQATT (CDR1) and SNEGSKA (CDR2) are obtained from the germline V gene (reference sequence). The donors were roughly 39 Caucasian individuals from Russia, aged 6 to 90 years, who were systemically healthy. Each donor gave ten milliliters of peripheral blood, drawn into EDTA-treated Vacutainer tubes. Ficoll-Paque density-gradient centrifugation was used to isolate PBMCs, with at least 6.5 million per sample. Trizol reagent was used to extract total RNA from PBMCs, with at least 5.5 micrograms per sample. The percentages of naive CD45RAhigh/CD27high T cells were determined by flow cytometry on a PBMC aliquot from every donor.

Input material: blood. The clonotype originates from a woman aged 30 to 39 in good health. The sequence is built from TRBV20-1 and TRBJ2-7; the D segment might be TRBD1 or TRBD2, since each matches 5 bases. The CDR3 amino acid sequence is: CSARQGGGEQYF. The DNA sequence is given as TGCAGTGCTAGACAGGGCGGAGGCGAGCAGTACTTC.